This entry lists 14 T cell receptor beta chains sequenced from one sample in a study of tumor and adjacent non-tumor tissue in lung cancer. RNA was extracted from bulk tissue without any cell sorting. The library came from three nested PCR rounds adapted from ARM-PCR protocols. MiXCR, run by TCRdb on the multiplex PCR reads, gives a single entry per CDR3 protein. The table includes more than 75,000 distinct CDR3 sequences, roughly 70% detected once. The sequenced sample consisted of lung tumor tissue. The origin of the receptors is a woman between 65 and 79 years old with non-small cell lung cancer.

This clonotype was counted at least ten times. This chain joins TRBV30 and TRBJ1-1; no definite D call. Germline loops: CDR1 GTSNPN, CDR2 SVGIG (reference sequence). The CDR3 length is 13 residues. V was trimmed by 2 bases and J by 5 bases, leaving 12 bases between them. DNA for the CDR3: TGTGCCTGGAGTTCAAGGACGGTGACTGAAGCTTTCTTT. Amino acids: CAWSSRTVTEAFF.

This clonotype was found many times. The V and J genes are TRBV20-1 and TRBJ2-7; perhaps TRBD1 as D (7 bases). V was pared by 5 bases and J by 3 bases, with 17 bases between. The CDR3 has 14 residues. Germline V gene sequence: CDR1 DFQATT, CDR2 SNEGSKA (reference sequence). DNA for the CDR3: TGCAGTGCTCCTGGACAGGCGCGGGGCTACGAGCAGTACTTC. This sequence encodes CSAPGQARGYEQYF.

About this clonotype itself: This may be a read error: a much more frequent sequence differs by one nucleotide. This chain links TRBV10-3 with TRBJ2-7, with TRBD2 as a possible D gene (6 bases). V lost 9 bases and J lost 3, with 15 bases in between. CDR1 ENHRY and CDR2 SYGVKD come from the germline V gene. There are 13 residues in the CDR3. DNA for the CDR3: TGTGCCATAAGGGACTCTGTGGGCTACGAGCAGTACTTC. Protein: CAIRDSVGYEQYF.

This clonotype was found once. This chain joins TRBV5-5 and TRBJ1-5; 11 nucleotides align to TRBD1. Per germline, CDR1 SGHKS and CDR2 YYEKEE (reference sequence). This CDR3 comprises 21 residues. DNA for the CDR3: TGTGCGACACCCCGGCATTACGTAGGGACAGGGGGGAGCGCGGGCAATCAGCCCCAGCATTTT. Translation gives CATPRHYVGTGGSAGNQPQHF.

Points on this clonotype: Possible read error: a much larger clone is one base away. The rearrangement links TRBV5-1 to TRBJ2-2; possibly TRBD1 for D (6 bases). This CDR3 has 15 amino acids. Germline V lookup: CDR1 SGHRS, CDR2 YFSETQ. The germline V and J ends were trimmed by 5 bases and 2 bases, with 13 bases remaining between them. CDR3 nucleotide sequence: TGCGCCAGCAGGTTGAGGACAGTTAACACCGGGGAGCTGTTTTTT. Residues: CASRLRTVNTGELFF.

This rearrangement joins TRBV20-1 to TRBJ2-3; perhaps TRBD2 as D (6 bases). There are 13 residues in the CDR3. V lost 6 bases and J lost 0, with 10 bases in between. Germline loops: CDR1 DFQATT, CDR2 SNEGSKA (reference sequence). CDR3 DNA sequence: TGCAGTGCCCAGCGGGTCAGCACAGATACGCAGTATTTT. Translated, it gives CSAQRVSTDTQYF.

This clonotype was seen ten or more times. The rearrangement joins TRBV5-4 to TRBJ1-2, with 7 bases matching TRBD1. Losses at the gene ends were 4 bases for V and 0 bases for J; bases not matched to a gene: 3. CDR1 is SGHNT and CDR2 is YYREEE in the germline V gene (reference sequence). The CDR3 runs 14 residues. CDR3 in amino acids: CASSTGQTNYGYTF. The CDR3 coding sequence is TGTGCCAGCAGCACGGGACAGACTAACTATGGCTACACCTTC.

There are many counts of this clonotype. The rearrangement joins TRBV5-6 to TRBJ1-6, with D unresolved. CDR1 and CDR2 (germline): SGHDT, YYEEEE. The CDR3 extends over 14 amino acids. Deletions cut 3 bases from V and 7 bases from J, with 11 bases between. The CDR3 sequence: CASSSGIYNSPLHF. CDR3 nucleotides: TGTGCCAGCAGCTCGGGAATCTACAATTCACCCCTCCACTTT. Drawing the rest from reference TRBV5-6 and TRBJ1-6, the complete variable domain is DAGVTQSPTHLIKTRGQQVTLRCSPKSGHDTVSWYQQALGQGPQFIFQYYEEEERQRGNFPDRFSGHQFPNYSSELNVNALLLGDSALYLCASSSGIYNSPLHFGNGTRLTVT.

This chain connects TRBV20-1 to TRBJ1-5; D unresolved. The CDR3 extends over 16 amino acids. Germline CDR1 reads DFQATT; CDR2 reads SNEGSKA (reference sequence). V was cut by 0 bases and J by 4 bases, with 16 bases left in between. The DNA for the CDR3 is TGCAGTGCTAGAGACGAAGGCAGGAGAGAAAATCAGCCCCAGCATTTT. This encodes CSARDEGRRENQPQHF.

The chain is built from TRBV11-1 and TRBJ2-7, with D hard to call. Germline assignment: CDR1 SGHAT and CDR2 FQDESV (reference sequence). This CDR3 comprises 14 residues. The V end was cut by 1 base, the J end by 4 bases, with 11 bases between. The CDR3 DNA reads as TGTGCCAGCAGCTTAGAGGCAGGCAGTTACGAGCAGTACTTC. Translated, it gives CASSLEAGSYEQYF.

V usage is TRBV5-4 and J usage is TRBJ1-1; tentative D call: TRBD1 (5 bases). With 3 bases removed from V and 3 bases from J, the gap between germline ends came to 18 bases. The length of the CDR3 is 16 residues. Germline CDR1 is SGHNT and CDR2 is YYREEE (reference sequence). As DNA, the CDR3 is TGTGCCAGCAGCTACTCTTTGAGGGGAGGGGACACTGAAGCTTTCTTT. Its translation: CASSYSLRGGDTEAFF.

In the case of this clonotype: A junction end diverges from the germline sequence, so it may reflect a read error. The genes are TRBV10-3 and TRBJ1-1; a possible D gene is TRBD1 (5 bases). The length of the CDR3 is 14 residues. Germline CDR1 reads ENHRY; CDR2 reads SYGVKD. The CDR3: CVIRPNGGDTEAFF. CDR3 bases: TGTGTCATCAGACCGAACGGGGGGGACACTGAAGCTTTCTTT.

Judged by abundance, this clonotype is medium-sized. The chain recombines TRBV6-6 with TRBJ2-3; D is undetermined. CDR1 and CDR2 from the germline V gene are MNHNY and SVGAGI (reference sequence). Trimming removed 8 bases at V and 1 base at J, with 10 bases between. This CDR3 is 13 amino acids long. CDR3 sequence reads: CASVTWGTDTQYF. In DNA form, the CDR3 reads TGTGCCAGCGTTACTTGGGGCACAGATACGCAGTATTTT.

The table lists this clonotype with a few counts. Its ends do not fully match the called genes, so a read error is possible. The chain combines TRBV12-3 or TRBV12-4 with TRBJ1-1, with D uncertain. This CDR3 contains 15 residues. The CDR3 loop is CTSSHLRVANTEAFF. The CDR3 coding sequence is TGTACCAGCAGCCACCTTAGGGTCGCGAACACTGAAGCTTTCTTT.